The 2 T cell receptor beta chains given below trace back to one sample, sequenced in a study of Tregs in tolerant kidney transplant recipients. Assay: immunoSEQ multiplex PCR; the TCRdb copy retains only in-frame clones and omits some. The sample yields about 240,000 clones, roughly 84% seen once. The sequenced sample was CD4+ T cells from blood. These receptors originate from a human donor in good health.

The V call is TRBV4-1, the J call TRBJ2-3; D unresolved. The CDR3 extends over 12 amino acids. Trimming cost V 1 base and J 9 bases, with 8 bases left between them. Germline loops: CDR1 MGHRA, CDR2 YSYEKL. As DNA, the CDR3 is TGCGCCAGCAGCCAAGTTAGAGGCACGCAGTATTTT. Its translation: CASSQVRGTQYF.

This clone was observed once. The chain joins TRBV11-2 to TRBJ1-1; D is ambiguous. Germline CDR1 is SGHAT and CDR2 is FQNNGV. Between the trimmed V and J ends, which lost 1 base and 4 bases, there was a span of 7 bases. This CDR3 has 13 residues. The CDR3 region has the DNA TGTGCCAGCAGCTTAGTGGGGTCCACTGAAGCTTTCTTT. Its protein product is CASSLVGSTEAFF.